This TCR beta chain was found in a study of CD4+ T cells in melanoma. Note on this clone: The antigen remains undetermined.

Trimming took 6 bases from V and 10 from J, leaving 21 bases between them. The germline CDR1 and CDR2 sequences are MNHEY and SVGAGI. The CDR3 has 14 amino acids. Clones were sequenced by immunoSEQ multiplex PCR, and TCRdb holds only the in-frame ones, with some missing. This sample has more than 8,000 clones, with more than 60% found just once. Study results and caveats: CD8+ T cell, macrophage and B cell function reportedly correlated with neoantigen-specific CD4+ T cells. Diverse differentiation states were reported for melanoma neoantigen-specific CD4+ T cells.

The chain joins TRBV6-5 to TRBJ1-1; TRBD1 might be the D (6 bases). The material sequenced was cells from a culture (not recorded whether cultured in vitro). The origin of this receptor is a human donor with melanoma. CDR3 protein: CASRAQQGGMGAFF. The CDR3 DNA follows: TGTGCCAGCAGGGCCCAACAGGGCGGGATGGGAGCTTTCTTT.